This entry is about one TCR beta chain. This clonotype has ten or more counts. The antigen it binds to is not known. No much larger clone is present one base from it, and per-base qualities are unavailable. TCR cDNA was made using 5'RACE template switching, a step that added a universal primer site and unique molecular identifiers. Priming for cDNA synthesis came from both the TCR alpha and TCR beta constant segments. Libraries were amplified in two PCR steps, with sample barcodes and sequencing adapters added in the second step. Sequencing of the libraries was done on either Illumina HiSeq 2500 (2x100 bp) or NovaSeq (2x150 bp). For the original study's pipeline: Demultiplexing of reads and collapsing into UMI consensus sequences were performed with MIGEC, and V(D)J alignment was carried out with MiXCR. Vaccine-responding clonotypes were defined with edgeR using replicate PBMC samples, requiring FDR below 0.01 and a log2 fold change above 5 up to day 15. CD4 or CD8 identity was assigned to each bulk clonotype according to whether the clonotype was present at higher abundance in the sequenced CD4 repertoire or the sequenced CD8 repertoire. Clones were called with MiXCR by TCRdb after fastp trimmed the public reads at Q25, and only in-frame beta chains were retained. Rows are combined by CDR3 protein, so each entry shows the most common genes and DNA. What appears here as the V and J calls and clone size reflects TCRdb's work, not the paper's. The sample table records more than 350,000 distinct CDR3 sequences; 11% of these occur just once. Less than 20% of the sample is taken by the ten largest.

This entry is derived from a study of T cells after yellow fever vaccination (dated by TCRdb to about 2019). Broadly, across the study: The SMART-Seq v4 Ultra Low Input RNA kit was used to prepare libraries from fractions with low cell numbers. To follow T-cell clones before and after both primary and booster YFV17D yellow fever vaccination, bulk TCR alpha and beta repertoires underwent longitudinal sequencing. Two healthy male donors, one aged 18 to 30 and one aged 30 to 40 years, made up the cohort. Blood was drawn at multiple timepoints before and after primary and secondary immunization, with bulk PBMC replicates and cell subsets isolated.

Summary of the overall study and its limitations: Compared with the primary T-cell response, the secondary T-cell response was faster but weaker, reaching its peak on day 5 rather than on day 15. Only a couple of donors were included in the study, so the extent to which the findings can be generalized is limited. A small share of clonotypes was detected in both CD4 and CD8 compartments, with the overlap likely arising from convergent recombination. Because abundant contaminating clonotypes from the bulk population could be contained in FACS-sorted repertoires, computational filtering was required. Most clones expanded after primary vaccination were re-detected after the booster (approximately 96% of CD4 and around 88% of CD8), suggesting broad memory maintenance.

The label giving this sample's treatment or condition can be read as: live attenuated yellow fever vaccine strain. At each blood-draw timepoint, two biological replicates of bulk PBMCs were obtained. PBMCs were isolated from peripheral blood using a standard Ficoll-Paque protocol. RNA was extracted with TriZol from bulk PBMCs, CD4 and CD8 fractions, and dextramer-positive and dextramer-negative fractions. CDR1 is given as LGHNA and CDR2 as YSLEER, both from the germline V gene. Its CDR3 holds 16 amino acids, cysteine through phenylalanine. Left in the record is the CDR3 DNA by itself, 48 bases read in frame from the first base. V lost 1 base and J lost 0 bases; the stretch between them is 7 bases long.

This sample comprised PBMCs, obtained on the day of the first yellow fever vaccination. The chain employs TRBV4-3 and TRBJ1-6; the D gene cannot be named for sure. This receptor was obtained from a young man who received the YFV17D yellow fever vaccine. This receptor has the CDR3 CASSQALSSYNSPLHF. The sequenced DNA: TGCGCCAGCAGCCAAGCCCTAAGCTCCTATAATTCACCCCTCCACTTT.